This T cell receptor (beta chain) appears in the sequencing data of a study of T cell responses to AZD1222 COVID-19 vaccine. In the case of this clone: Its matching antigen is unknown.

Study-level findings and limits: Among spike-specific TCRs, nearly half reportedly target unmutated variant regions. CD4 TCRs linked to vaccination spanned spike, dominating at 160-218 and 743-854.

There are 15 residues in the CDR3. Trimming at V came to 6 bases and at J to 1 base, leaving 8 bases not matched to a gene. Germline CDR1 and CDR2: SGHRS and YFSETQ. The assay was immunoSEQ multiplex PCR, and TCRdb's table has in-frame clones only and misses some. The sample includes 150,000 or so clones, 92% of them seen just once. The J gene is TRBJ2-7, the V gene TRBV5-1, with 9 bases lining up with TRBD1. The origin of this receptor is an adult in good health. The sample consisted of peripheral blood, taken on day 0 of AZD1222 vaccination. Here the CDR3 DNA reads TGCGCCAGCACCAACGGGACAGGGATTTCCTACGAGCAGTACTTC. Translating gives CASTNGTGISYEQYF. Using reference TRBV5-1 and TRBJ2-7 for the parts outside the CDR3, the full variable domain is KAGVTQTPRYLIKTRGQQVTLSCSPISGHRSVSWYQQTPGQGLQFLFEYFSETQRNKGNFPGRFSGRQFSNSRSEMNVSTLELGDSALYLCASTNGTGISYEQYFGPGTRLTVT.